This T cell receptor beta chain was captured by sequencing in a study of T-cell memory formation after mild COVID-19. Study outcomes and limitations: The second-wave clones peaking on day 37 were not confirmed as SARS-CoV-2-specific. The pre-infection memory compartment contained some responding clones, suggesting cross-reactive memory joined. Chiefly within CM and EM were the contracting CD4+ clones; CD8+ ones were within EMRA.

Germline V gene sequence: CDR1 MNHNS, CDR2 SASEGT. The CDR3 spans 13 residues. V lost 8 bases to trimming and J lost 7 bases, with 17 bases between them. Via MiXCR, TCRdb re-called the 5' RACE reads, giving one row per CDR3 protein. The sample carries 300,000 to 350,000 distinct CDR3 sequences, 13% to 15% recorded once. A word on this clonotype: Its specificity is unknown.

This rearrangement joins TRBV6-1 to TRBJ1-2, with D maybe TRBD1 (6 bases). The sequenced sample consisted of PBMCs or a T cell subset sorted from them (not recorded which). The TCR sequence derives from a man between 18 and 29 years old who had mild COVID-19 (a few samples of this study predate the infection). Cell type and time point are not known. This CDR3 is CASGGAVSFGYTF. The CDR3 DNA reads TGTGCCAGCGGGGGGGCAGTAAGCTTTGGCTACACCTTC.